Included here is one T cell receptor beta chain sequence, with context. What it recognizes is unknown. The entry originates in a study of graft-versus-host responses after intestinal transplantation. Study details: The study gave all recipients anti-thymocyte globulin induction, then tacrolimus and steroids for about three years. General observations from the study: Peak circulating GvH clone levels were associated with early post-transplant HvG declines.

Using immunoSEQ multiplex PCR, the repertoire was profiled, and TCRdb retains in-frame clones only, with some absent. The sample lists more than 95,000 clones; 93% were seen once. Trimming pared 4 bases from V and 2 bases from J, leaving 10 bases between. Germline values: CDR1 WSHSY, CDR2 SAAADI. The CDR3 extends over 14 amino acids. This chain uses TRBV10-2 with TRBJ2-3; D is uncertain. Sequenced material: unstimulated CD8+ T cells sorted from spleen or lymph node cells, taken before intestinal transplant. The source of this sequence is a human donor who received an intestinal transplant. In nucleotides, the CDR3 is TGCGCCAGCAGTGGAGGCGACCCCACAGATACGCAGTATTTT. Translation: CASSGGDPTDTQYF.